Listed below are T cell receptor beta chains from one sample, sequenced in a study of T cells in Graves' hyperthyroidism and ophthalmopathy. MiXCR, applied by TCRdb to the multiplex PCR reads, yields one record per CDR3 protein. The sample lists about 500,000 distinct CDR3 sequences; around an eighth were seen once. The sequenced material came from blood. Every receptor here comes from a woman under 30 with Graves' hyperthyroidism. Each CDR3 is given with its conserved first and last residue. D genes are given only for firm matches. Clone size appears in some rows only: once, few, many, or a class for an expanded clone.

>few|TRBJ2-5|TRBV7-6|-
CASSLRSQALLQETQYF
TGTGCCAGCAGCTTAAGGAGCCAAGCCCTCTTGCAAGAGACCCAGTACTTC
>many|TRBJ2-7|TRBV7-2|-
CASSLSRTEQYF
TGTGCCAGCAGCTTAAGCCGGACCGAGCAGTACTTC
>-|TRBJ2-4|TRBV7-2|-
CASSADRGSKNIQYF
TGTGCCAGCAGCGCAGACCGGGGCTCCAAAAACATTCAGTACTTC
>-|TRBJ2-5|TRBV7-9|TRBD1
CASSLEGTVQETQYF
TGTGCCAGCAGCTTAGAAGGGACAGTCCAAGAGACCCAGTACTTC
>-|TRBJ2-1|TRBV20-1|-
CSAKVGGSYNEQFF
TGCAGTGCTAAAGTGGGGGGCTCCTACAATGAGCAGTTCTTC
>few|TRBJ2-7|TRBV6-5|-
CASSYSSAGIYEQYF
TGTGCCAGCAGTTACTCGTCCGCAGGAATCTACGAGCAGTACTTC
>many|TRBJ2-2|TRBV6-1|-
CASQAAGELFF
TGTGCCAGCCAGGCCGCCGGGGAGCTGTTTTTT
>many|TRBJ2-3|TRBV12-3/TRBV12-4|-
CASSQQQGRTDTQYF
TGTGCCAGCAGTCAACAGCAAGGGAGAACAGATACGCAGTATTTT
>-|TRBJ2-7|TRBV6-6|TRBD2
CASSSLGGRVPYEQYF
TGTGCCAGCAGTTCCCTGGGGGGGAGGGTTCCCTACGAGCAGTACTTC
>many|TRBJ2-3|TRBV11-1|-
CASSSTTHTTDTQYF
TGTGCCAGCAGCTCCACTACTCACACCACAGATACGCAGTATTTT
>many|TRBJ2-5|TRBV19|TRBD2
CASSMGLDRETQYF
TGTGCCAGTAGTATGGGACTAGATAGAGAGACCCAGTACTTC
>-|TRBJ1-4|TRBV7-9|TRBD1
CASSPRTGGMEKLFF
TGTGCCAGCAGCCCACGGACAGGGGGGATGGAAAAACTGTTTTTT
>many|TRBJ1-1|TRBV12-3/TRBV12-4|-
CASSLPGYTEAFF
TGTGCCAGCAGTTTACCGGGGTACACTGAAGCTTTCTTT
>few|TRBJ2-1|TRBV19|TRBD2
CASSLGTSPNEQFF
TGTGCCAGTAGTTTGGGGACTAGCCCCAATGAGCAGTTCTTC
>few|TRBJ1-1|TRBV4-1|TRBD1
CASSQDPTGTGALDTEAFF
TGCGCCAGCAGCCAAGATCCTACCGGGACAGGGGCTTTGGACACTGAAGCTTTCTTT
>-|TRBJ1-4|TRBV19|-
CASSMGDAAEKLFF
TGTGCCAGTAGTATGGGTGACGCGGCGGAAAAACTGTTTTTT
>-|TRBJ2-1|TRBV9|TRBD2
CASSGEVGTNDYNEQFF
TGTGCCAGCAGCGGAGAGGTGGGGACTAACGACTACAATGAGCAGTTCTTC
>few|TRBJ2-3|TRBV3-1|-
CASSQGPGSTDTQYF
TGTGCCAGCAGCCAAGGGCCGGGGAGCACAGATACGCAGTATTTT
>many|TRBJ2-1|TRBV7-3|TRBD1
CASSFSPPQGVYNEQFF
TGTGCCAGCAGCTTTTCCCCCCCCCAGGGGGTTTACAATGAGCAGTTCTTC
>many|TRBJ2-2|TRBV20-1|TRBD2
CSAREPGLAYTGELFF
TGCAGTGCTAGAGAGCCGGGACTAGCGTATACCGGGGAGCTGTTTTTT
>many|TRBJ2-2|TRBV7-2|-
CASSFRLYTGELFF
TGTGCCAGCAGCTTTAGACTCTACACCGGGGAGCTGTTTTTT
>many|TRBJ2-3|TRBV5-1|TRBD2
CASTGLLISGDRTDTQYF
TGCGCCAGCACTGGTCTCCTAATCAGCGGGGATCGCACAGATACGCAGTATTTT
>many|TRBJ2-3|TRBV11-2|TRBD2
CASSWIGLAGDLRTQYF
TGTGCCAGCAGCTGGATCGGACTAGCGGGCGATCTCCGTACGCAGTATTTT
>few|TRBJ1-2|TRBV3-1|-
CASSQDSRARGYTF
TGTGCCAGCAGCCAAGACTCCAGGGCGAGGGGCTACACCTTC
>few|TRBJ2-3|TRBV18|-
CASSPRNSLSTDTQYF
TGTGCCAGCTCACCACGAAACTCTCTCAGCACAGATACGCAGTATTTT
>many|TRBJ2-3|TRBV27|-
CASSPGQLLLTDTQYF
TGTGCCAGCAGTCCCGGACAGCTTCTACTCACAGATACGCAGTATTTT
>-|TRBJ1-1|TRBV20-1|-
CSARVTMNTEAFF
TGCAGTGCTAGAGTCACCATGAACACTGAAGCTTTCTTT
>many|TRBJ2-7|TRBV11-2|-
CASSNPFSYEQYF
TGTGCCAGCAGCAATCCATTCTCCTACGAGCAGTACTTC
>many|TRBJ1-5|TRBV3-1|TRBD1
CASSQDLTGTQPQHF
TGTGCCAGCAGCCAAGATTTGACAGGGACTCAGCCCCAGCATTTT
>-|TRBJ1-1|TRBV13|-
CASSLIYVRPGMNTEAFF
TGTGCCAGCAGCTTAATTTATGTGAGGCCAGGCATGAACACTGAAGCTTTCTTT
>many|TRBJ2-1|TRBV20-1|-
CSAQLVNYNEQFF
TGCAGTGCTCAACTAGTAAACTACAATGAGCAGTTCTTC
>-|TRBJ1-4|TRBV20-1|-
CSATQGIVGEKLFF
TGCAGTGCCACTCAGGGGATAGTAGGAGAAAAACTGTTTTTT
>-|TRBJ2-5|TRBV5-5|-
CASSLAFSKKTQYF
TGTGCCAGCAGCTTGGCCTTCAGCAAAAAGACCCAGTACTTC
>many|TRBJ2-2|TRBV11-3|TRBD1
CASSQWTGSATGELFF
TGTGCCAGCAGCCAATGGACAGGGAGCGCCACCGGGGAGCTGTTTTTT
>many|TRBJ2-3|TRBV20-1|TRBD2
CSARTSGSDTQYF
TGCAGTGCCAGGACTAGCGGGAGCGATACGCAGTATTTT
>many|TRBJ2-7|TRBV10-3|TRBD1
CAISEYGQGPAIPYEQYF
TGTGCCATCAGTGAGTACGGACAGGGACCCGCGATACCCTACGAGCAGTACTTC
>-|TRBJ1-5|TRBV12-5|-
CASGSGSSSNQPQHF
TGTGCTAGTGGTTCCGGGAGTTCGAGCAATCAGCCCCAGCATTTT
>many|TRBJ2-5|TRBV24-1|TRBD1
CATSDIGQGIKETQYF
TGTGCCACCAGTGATATCGGACAGGGAATTAAAGAGACCCAGTACTTC
>many|TRBJ2-7|TRBV6-1|TRBD1
CASTLNEDRGIYEQYF
TGTGCCAGCACCTTGAACGAGGACAGGGGGATCTACGAGCAGTACTTC
>many|TRBJ2-5|TRBV12-3/TRBV12-4|TRBD2
CASSLAGGETQYF
TGTGCCAGCAGCTTAGCGGGGGGAGAGACCCAGTACTTC
>many|TRBJ2-2|TRBV28|-
CASRPGFVNTGELFF
TGTGCCAGCAGGCCAGGGTTCGTGAACACCGGGGAGCTGTTTTTT